This T cell receptor (beta chain) was identified in a study of T-cell reconstitution after alpha-beta-depleted transplantation in children. V lost 4 bases to trimming and J lost 5 bases; unmatched junction nucleotides: 5. The germline gives CDR1 DFQATT, CDR2 SNEGSKA (reference sequence). This CDR3 is 14 amino acids long. TCRbeta library preparation incorporated unique molecular identifiers. TCRdb analysed the PCR reads with MiXCR anew, one entry per CDR3 protein. The data show fewer than 350,000 distinct CDR3 sequences, with around 10% seen just once and roughly a quarter held by the top ten. In its sample, this clonotype was seen many times.

The chain combines TRBV20-1 with TRBJ2-5, with TRBD2 matching over 12 bases. The input for sequencing was peripheral blood, taken 180 days after TCRalphabeta/CD19-depleted stem cell transplant. The origin of this receptor is a male patient between 2 and 15 years old who had a stem cell transplant for chronic granulomatous disease, so the T cells may come from the graft donor. Here the CDR3 DNA reads TGCAGTGCTACGCCTAGCGGGGGGGAGGAGACCCAGTACTTC. As protein: CSATPSGGEETQYF.